One sample yielded the 2 T cell receptor beta chains listed below, sequenced in a study of OX40 agonist ivuxolimab in advanced cancers. The library was generated by the immunoSEQ multiplex PCR assay. Not all clones reach the TCRdb copy of this immuneACCESS table, which keeps in-frame sequences only. Checked studies attribute under half of the gap to unresolved V genes and leave the rest unexplained. This sample comprises under 95,000 clones, approximately 90% of them detected only once. The ten biggest clones cover over 0.15% of the sample. Sequenced material: CD4+ or CD8+ T cells sorted from blood, taken in a trial of the OX40 agonist ivuxolimab. The receptor source for this set is an adult with an advanced solid tumor such as melanoma, head and neck, liver or kidney cancer.

This clone turned up a few times. V usage is TRBV19 and J usage is TRBJ2-2; 8 nucleotides line up with TRBD1. There are 13 residues in the CDR3. Trimming at V came to 6 bases and at J to 9 bases, leaving 6 bases not matched to a gene. The germline gives CDR1 LNHDA, CDR2 SQIVND (reference sequence). The DNA of the CDR3 is TGTGCCAGTAGCCTCAGGGGGCGTAGGGAGCTGTTTTTT. This gives the protein CASSLRGRRELFF.

The gene calls are TRBV18 and TRBJ2-2; no reliable D call. Trimming cost V 0 bases and J 4 bases, with 12 bases left between them. The CDR3 has 16 amino acids. The V gene's germline CDR1 is KGHSH and CDR2 LQKENI. CDR3 sequence reads: CASSPPYGSGTGELFF. The CDR3 DNA reads as TGTGCCAGCTCACCACCGTACGGGTCGGGCACCGGGGAGCTGTTTTTT. Together with reference TRBV18 and TRBJ2-2, the CDR3 gives the full variable domain: NAGVMQNPRHLVRRRGQEARLRCSPMKGHSHVYWYRQLPEEGLKFMVYLQKENIIDESGMPKERFSAEFPKEGPSILRIQQVVRGDSAAYFCASSPPYGSGTGELFFGEGSRLTVL.